The sequence of this TCR beta chain was determined in a study of shared clonotypes between healthy human individuals. About the research overall: Donors had three CD4 naive, three CD4 memory, two CD8 naive and one CD8 memory plate apiece.

Naive CD8 cells were CD45RO-negative, positively selected for CCR7, excluding terminally differentiated effector memory CD45RA+ cells. Samples underwent the assay at deep level. Source study methods: Filtering of immunoSEQ junctional sequences could not match full-length read filtering. Profiling relied on immunoSEQ multiplex PCR, and the TCRdb table lists in-frame clones only, not all of them. The V and J calls and clone size were taken over from that table, and D and trimming were inferred from the DNA. The data contain millions of clones, about 95% of them singletons. This TCR was sampled from a young man in good health. Sequenced: naive CD8+ T cells sorted from blood.

The CDR3 region is CASSADRAHGYTF. CDR3 in DNA: TGTGCCAGCAGCGCTGACAGGGCCCATGGCTACACCTTC. This rearrangement joins TRBV7-2 to TRBJ1-2; 7 positions match TRBD1. Germline CDR1 reads SGHTA; CDR2 reads FQGNSA. This CDR3 comprises 13 residues. After removal of 5 bases from V and 6 bases from J, the junction contained 6 bases not matched to a gene.